Listed here are 10 T cell receptor beta chains from one sample, sequenced in a study of a mutant IDH1 vaccine in newly diagnosed glioma. Sequenced by immunoSEQ multiplex PCR; TCRdb stores in-frame clones only, minus some. The sample contains 45,000 to 65,000 clones, about 82% of which appear only once. The time point: baseline, week 1 (first vaccination visit). Treatment given: pre-vaccination baseline after standard-of-care therapy. Sequenced material: PBMCs, taken from a glioma patient treated with radiotherapy, temozolomide or both. Every receptor here comes from a young man with glioma.

The rearrangement joins TRBV18 to TRBJ2-2; the D call may be TRBD1 or TRBD2 (5 bases each). The CDR3 has 16 residues. With 4 bases removed from V and 6 bases from J, the gap between germline ends came to 18 bases. From germline, CDR1 is KGHSH and CDR2 LQKENI. CDR3 sequence reads: CASSQPGRVLSGELFF. The CDR3 DNA is TGTGCCAGCTCACAACCGGGACGAGTTCTGTCCGGGGAGCTGTTTTTT.

The chain carries TRBV29-1 and TRBJ1-2; D is unclear. This CDR3 is 13 amino acids long. The germline CDR1 and CDR2 sequences are SQVTM and ANQGSEA. Trimming removed 4 bases from V and 4 bases from J, with 13 bases in between. The CDR3 DNA reads TGCAGCGTTGCCGCCAGGTTGAGCTATGGCTACACCTTC. Translated, it gives CSVAARLSYGYTF.

This clone was seen only once. This rearrangement joins TRBV6-5 to TRBJ1-2; D is unclear. Looked up from germline, CDR1 is MNHEY and CDR2 is SVGAGI. The CDR3 runs to 15 residues. V shed 5 bases and J shed 6 bases, with 19 bases lying between them. As DNA, the CDR3 is TGTGCCAGCAGTCCGAGCGGCCCCCTGGGGAATGGCTACACCTTC. Its translation is CASSPSGPLGNGYTF.

The CDR3 sequence: CASSLEGGRGYEQYF. CDR3 sequence (DNA): TGTGCCAGCAGCTTGGAAGGGGGACGAGGCTACGAGCAGTACTTC. The rearrangement uses TRBV5-6 and TRBJ2-7; D might be TRBD1 (6 bases). This CDR3 spans 15 amino acids. V shed 0 bases and J shed 3 bases, with 13 bases lying between them. The germline V gene has CDR1 SGHDT and CDR2 YYEEEE.

This sequence joins TRBV2 and TRBJ2-5, with D unclear. V lost 6 bases and J lost 5, with 7 bases in between. Looked up from germline, CDR1 is SNHLY and CDR2 is FYNNEI. The CDR3 is 11 amino acids. CDR3 DNA: TGTGCCAGCAGGGGAAAGGAGACCCAGTACTTC. The encoded protein is CASRGKETQYF. Drawing the rest from reference TRBV2 and TRBJ2-5, the complete variable domain is EPEVTQTPSHQVTQMGQEVILRCVPISNHLYFYWYRQILGQKVEFLVSFYNNEISEKSEIFDDQFSVERPDGSNFTLKIRSTKLEDSAMYFCASRGKETQYFGPGTRLLVL.

This clone is labeled as medium-sized. The chain employs TRBV19 and TRBJ2-1; 9 bases line up with TRBD2. Germline values: CDR1 LNHDA, CDR2 SQIVND (reference sequence). The CDR3 length is 17 residues. Unmatched junction bases numbered 8, after V lost 2 bases and J lost 3 bases. Written as DNA, the CDR3 is TGTGCCAGTAGTATAAGTAGCGGGAGCTCCGGCTACAATGAGCAGTTCTTC. It codes for CASSISSGSSGYNEQFF.

This chain uses TRBV7-6 with TRBJ2-2; a possible D gene is TRBD1 (5 bases). In germline, CDR1 is SGHVS, CDR2 FNYEAQ. Trimming removed 6 bases at V and 7 bases at J, with 9 bases between. The CDR3 consists of 12 residues. The CDR3 spells CASSLQGGELFF. In nucleotides, the CDR3 is TGTGCCAGCAGTCTCCAGGGCGGGGAGCTGTTTTTT.

This chain uses TRBV7-9 with TRBJ1-5; D remains ambiguous. Trimming shortened V by 3 bases and J by 0 bases, and 6 bases separated the two germline ends. The CDR3 runs 14 residues. Germline-derived CDR1 and CDR2 are SEHNR and FQNEAQ (reference sequence). CDR3 region: CASSFPYSNQPQHF. The DNA for the CDR3 is TGTGCCAGCAGCTTCCCGTATAGCAATCAGCCCCAGCATTTT.

The chain joins TRBV7-9 to TRBJ2-1, with TRBD1 matching over 8 bases. The CDR3 runs 15 residues. The trim removed 2 bases at V and 15 bases at J, leaving 15 bases unmatched. CDR1 is SEHNR, CDR2 FQNEAQ, per germline (reference sequence). This CDR3 reads CASSLNLQGGAKPFF. CDR3 DNA sequence: TGTGCCAGCAGCTTAAATTTACAGGGGGGAGCCAAGCCGTTCTTC. The full variable domain, completed using reference TRBV7-9 and TRBJ2-1, is DTGVSQNPRHKITKRGQNVTFRCDPISEHNRLYWYRQTLGQGPEFLTYFQNEAQLEKSRLLSDRFSAERPKGSFSTLEIQRTEQGDSAMYLCASSLNLQGGAKPFFGPGTRLTVL.

The chain employs TRBV4-1 and TRBJ1-2, with D tentatively TRBD1 (6 bases). This CDR3 region has 15 residues. Germline assignment: CDR1 MGHRA and CDR2 YSYEKL. V was cut by 0 bases and J by 4 bases, with 12 bases left in between. The CDR3 region is CASSQDTGFPYGYTF. Written as DNA, the CDR3 is TGCGCCAGCAGCCAAGATACAGGGTTCCCCTATGGCTACACCTTC.